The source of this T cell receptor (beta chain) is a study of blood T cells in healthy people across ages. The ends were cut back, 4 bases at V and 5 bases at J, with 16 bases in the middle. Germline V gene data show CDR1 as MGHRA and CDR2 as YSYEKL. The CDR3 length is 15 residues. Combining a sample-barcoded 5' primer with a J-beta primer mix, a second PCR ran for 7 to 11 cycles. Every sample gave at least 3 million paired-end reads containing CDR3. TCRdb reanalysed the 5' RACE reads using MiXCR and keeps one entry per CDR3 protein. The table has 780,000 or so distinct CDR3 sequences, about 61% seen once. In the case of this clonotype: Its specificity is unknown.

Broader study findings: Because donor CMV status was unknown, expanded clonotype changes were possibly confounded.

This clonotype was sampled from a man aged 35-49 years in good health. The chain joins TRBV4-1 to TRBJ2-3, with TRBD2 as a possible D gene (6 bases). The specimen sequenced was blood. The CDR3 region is CASSRGLAWKDTQYF. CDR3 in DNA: TGCGCCAGCAGCCGAGGGCTAGCGTGGAAAGATACGCAGTATTTT.